This T cell receptor beta chain was identified during a study of cytomegalovirus exposure and HLA in healthy donors. Findings and limits, study-wide: CMV antigen specificity of a few CMV-associated chains was confirmed in vitro. It was about 150 TCR beta chains that were listed as cytomegalovirus-associated. The TCR clusters that emerged in the first cohort tended, a later analysis found, to co-occur in the 120 or so validation repertoires.

Here immunoSEQ multiplex PCR was the method, and the copy in TCRdb shows in-frame clones only, minus some. The sample records approximately 230,000 clones, roughly 87% being singletons. Among the 120 subjects of the validation cohort, separate from the roughly 650-subject first cohort, were the donors. Concerning this clone: Its antigen remains unknown.

The specimen was PBMCs. This clonotype was obtained from a man in his late teens or twenties in good health and CMV-seropositive.

CDR3 protein: CASSLSSSEQYF. CDR3 coding DNA: TGTGCCAGCAGCTTAAGCAGCTCCGAGCAGTACTTC. The chain is built from TRBV7-9 and TRBJ2-7; D is unclear. The germline CDR1 and CDR2 sequences are SEHNR and FQNEAQ (reference sequence). This CDR3 has 12 residues. The V end lost 2 bases, the J end lost 6 bases, and 8 bases lay between the germline ends.